This record covers a single T cell receptor beta chain. Its antigen is unknown. These data come from a study of CD8+ T cells in alopecia areata. Study-wide findings and caveats: While tofacitinib was given, many expanded lesional clones persisted in scalp and blood.

As for treatment: oral pan-JAK inhibitor, 5-10 mg twice daily. As the sequencing template, cDNA was produced by extracting RNA and reverse transcribing it. TCRdb's copy holds only in-frame clones and misses some; the assay was immunoSEQ multiplex PCR. This sample has 150,000 to 200,000 clones, with 53% found just once. The sequence came from a human donor with alopecia areata. The sequences come from CD8+ T cells sorted from blood, collected at week 24, from a patient treated with tofacitinib.

The CDR3 here is CAWNLATGDTEAFF. The DNA of the CDR3 is TGTGCCTGGAATTTGGCGACAGGCGACACTGAAGCTTTCTTT. V usage is TRBV30 and J usage is TRBJ1-1; a possible D gene is TRBD1 (6 bases). With 4 bases removed from V and 3 bases from J, the gap between germline ends came to 15 bases. The CDR3 totals 14 residues. Germline values: CDR1 GTSNPN, CDR2 SVGIG (reference sequence).